By proportion, the clone carrying this TCR beta chain is large (0.1 to 1%). Its antigen is not known. This record belongs to a study of T cell repertoires in cytomegalovirus infection. Study results and limitations: The ex vivo response was dominated by HLA-C-restricted CMV-specific TCR beta clonotypes. There were carriers of CMV plus the relevant HLA, and cumulative public TCR beta family frequency identified them.

One entry per CDR3 protein, called by TCRdb with MiXCR from the reads. This table holds 100,000 to 150,000 distinct CDR3 sequences, under 30% found once. Germline V gives CDR1 SGHAT, CDR2 FQNNGV. Trimming shortened V by 3 bases and J by 7 bases, and 9 bases separated the two germline ends. The CDR3 contains 12 residues. Specimen: PBMCs, sequenced either directly or after in vitro stimulation (not recorded which). This sequence joins TRBV11-2 and TRBJ1-1; D remains unclear. This receptor was obtained from a human donor in good health (CMV status not recorded). Some clones in this sample may be carry-over from other donors' samples. CDR3 nucleotides: TGTGCCAGCAGCTTTATAAGGAGTGAAGCTTTCTTT. It is translated as CASSFIRSEAFF. Full variable domain (outside the CDR3, taken from reference TRBV11-2 and TRBJ1-1): EAGVAQSPRYKIIEKRQSVAFWCNPISGHATLYWYQQILGQGPKLLIQFQNNGVVDDSQLPKDRFSAERLKGVDSTLKIQPAKLEDSAVYLCASSFIRSEAFFGQGTRLTVV.